The T cell receptor (beta chain) described here comes from a study of blood T cell repertoires in COVID-19 (dated by TCRdb to the early 2020s). With respect to the entire study: Samples from collaborators originated in the United States, Italy and Spain and spanned both the acute and convalescent phases of COVID-19. The prospective study material was composed of cDNA or gDNA derived from T cells, B-cell-depleted T cells, or PBMCs. Where HLA class I and class II types were available, the types were taken from metadata supplied by the sample provider, not from assay-based typing. Subjects who had been exposed to COVID-19, were actively infected with it, or had recovered from it provided the deeply sampled blood TCRbeta repertoires that made up the dataset. Samples came from the ongoing ImmuneRACE study (first 160 participants) plus 1,254 subjects from 6 global collaborators. The repertoires were released in a freely available public database meant as a resource for research on the immune response to SARS-CoV-2. Sample metadata almost always included a de-identified subject ID, COVID-19 status, age in years and sex. Paper-wide results and their limitations: How much clinical and demographic metadata was included differed by source and by participant, and the metadata was provided uncurated.

The immunoSEQ Assay, a bias-controlled multiplex PCR, was used to amplify TCRbeta CDR3 regions from genomic DNA. The study's own analysis went as follows. Within the assay, amplification of reference gene primers was used to estimate how many nucleated cells each sample contained. Sequence reads were collapsed and filtered to measure the absolute abundance of every unique TCRbeta CDR3 rearrangement. For each sample, productive Simpson clonality was calculated by taking the square root of Simpson's diversity index across productive rearrangements. What TCRdb holds here is the immuneACCESS table cut down to in-frame rearrangements. Part of the clones is not present; checked against another copy, under half of the missing clones reflect an unresolved V gene, and the others are unexplained. V and J calls and clone size come straight from that table; D and trimming were deduced from the DNA. This sample gives 200,000 to 250,000 clones in total; about 89% of them show up just once. The top ten constitute approximately 1.5% of the sample.

Another Seattle source contributed samples from volunteer blood donors who had recovered from COVID-19. Whole blood was collected in K2EDTA tubes by collaborating institutions according to the institutions' own protocols. For TCRbeta analysis, collaborators shipped samples as frozen whole blood, isolated PBMCs, or DNA extracted from either of those sample types. Regarding this clone: The clone's antigen remains unknown. One base away there is no much larger clone; base qualities are not given.

The CDR3 goes from the cysteine to the phenylalanine over 13 residues. Kept here is only the CDR3 DNA, which spans 39 bases and is read in frame from base 1. Relative to germline, V is 7 bases shorter and J is 2 bases shorter, with 10 bases between their ends. CDR1 ENHRY and CDR2 SYGVKD were looked up in the germline V gene. The sequenced sample consisted of peripheral blood. This chain joins TRBV10-3 to TRBJ2-3; TRBD2 is possibly the D segment (5 matching bases). The receptor's source is a woman aged 55-70 years who had recovered from COVID-19. CDR3 region: CAINGGYTDTQYF. The DNA sequence is TGTGCCATCAACGGCGGGTACACAGATACGCAGTATTTT.